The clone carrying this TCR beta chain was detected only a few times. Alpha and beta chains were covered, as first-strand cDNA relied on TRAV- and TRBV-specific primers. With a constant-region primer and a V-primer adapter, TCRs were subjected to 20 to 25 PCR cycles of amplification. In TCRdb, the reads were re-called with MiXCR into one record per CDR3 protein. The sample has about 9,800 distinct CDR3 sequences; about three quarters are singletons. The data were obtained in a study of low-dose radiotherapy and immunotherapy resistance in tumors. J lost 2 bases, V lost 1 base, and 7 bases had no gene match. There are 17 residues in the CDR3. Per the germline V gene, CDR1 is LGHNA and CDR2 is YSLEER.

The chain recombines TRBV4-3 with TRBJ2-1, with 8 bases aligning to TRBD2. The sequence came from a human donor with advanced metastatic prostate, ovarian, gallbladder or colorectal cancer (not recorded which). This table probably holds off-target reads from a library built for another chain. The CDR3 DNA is TGCGCCAGCAGCCAAGGGAGAACTAGCGGAACCTACAATGAGCAGTTCTTC. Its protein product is CASSQGRTSGTYNEQFF.